The next 21 T cell receptor beta chains were all read from a single sample in a study of blood T cell repertoires in COVID-19 (dated by TCRdb to the early 2020s). Receptor libraries were prepared by the immunoSEQ multiplex PCR assay. The table comes from immuneACCESS by way of TCRdb, which keeps in-frame sequences with V and J called. Part of the clones is missing from these tables; in studies checked, under half for an unresolved V gene and the rest for unknown reasons. This sample gives 45,000 to 55,000 clones in total; roughly 84% of them show up just once. 7.8% of the sample is taken by the ten largest. The specimen sequenced was peripheral blood. Receptors were obtained from a man aged 45-60 years with active COVID-19.

The V and J genes are TRBV4-2 and TRBJ2-2; D possibly corresponds to TRBD2 (6 bases). The CDR3 extends over 14 amino acids. Deletions cut 0 bases from V and 6 bases from J, with 8 bases between. Germline assignment: CDR1 LGHNA and CDR2 YNFKEQ. CDR3 amino acids: CASSQDGGPGELFF. The CDR3 nucleotides read TGTGCCAGCAGCCAAGACGGGGGTCCCGGGGAGCTGTTTTTT.

This clone has only one observation. The chain joins TRBV7-8 to TRBJ2-3, with 7 nucleotides matching TRBD2. The CDR3 is 17 amino acids. The V and J ends lost 0 bases and 1 base, in that order; junction bases with no gene match: 7. Germline lookup yields CDR1 SGHVS and CDR2 FQNEAQ. In nucleotides, the CDR3 is TGTGCCAGCAGCTTAGCGCGCGGGGGAGATCGCACAGATACGCAGTATTTT. It is translated as CASSLARGGDRTDTQYF.

The J gene is TRBJ2-3, the V gene TRBV25-1; 11 bases align to TRBD2. Germline-derived CDR1 and CDR2 are MGHDK and SYGVNS. Unmatched junction bases numbered 4, after V lost 3 bases and J lost 5 bases. The CDR3 runs 15 residues. CDR3 nucleotides: TGTGCCAGCAGTGAGGGGACTAGCGGAATAGATACGCAGTATTTT. Translating it yields CASSEGTSGIDTQYF.

The chain employs TRBV12-3 or TRBV12-4 and TRBJ1-4; 7 positions agree with TRBD1. J lost 11 bases, V lost 6 bases, and 9 bases had no gene match. The CDR3 has 13 amino acids. The CDR3 is CASRAGTAFKLFF. CDR3 coding DNA: TGTGCCAGCAGAGCCGGGACAGCCTTTAAACTGTTTTTT.

J is TRBJ2-6 and V is TRBV2, with D maybe TRBD1 (6 bases). Germline V CDR1 and CDR2: SNHLY, FYNNEI. The CDR3 consists of 15 residues. The V gene lost 2 bases and the J gene lost 1 base, with 6 bases spanning the gap. Here the CDR3 reads CASSETGSGANVLTF. The DNA for the CDR3 is TGTGCCAGCAGTGAAACAGGGTCTGGGGCCAACGTCCTGACTTTC.

This rearrangement joins TRBV5-8 to TRBJ1-2; D unresolved. The CDR3 contains 14 residues. The germline gives CDR1 SGHTS, CDR2 YDEGEE. V lost 1 base and J lost 8, with 15 bases in between. CDR3 in amino acids: CASSLPASWRGYTF. The CDR3 region has the DNA TGTGCCAGCAGCTTGCCGGCTTCCTGGCGGGGCTACACCTTC.

The chain employs TRBV10-3 and TRBJ1-3; maybe TRBD1 (6 bases). This CDR3 region has 15 residues. Trimming took off 0 bases at V and 1 base at J, with 7 bases between the two ends. Germline lookup yields CDR1 ENHRY and CDR2 SYGVKD. The CDR3 coding sequence is TGTGCCATCAGTGAGTCGAGGGGGTCTGGAAACACCATATATTTT. This encodes CAISESRGSGNTIYF.

The chain combines TRBV4-3 with TRBJ1-6, with TRBD1 as a possible D gene (5 bases). The V and J ends lost 0 bases and 9 bases respectively, with 9 bases between them. Per germline, CDR1 LGHNA and CDR2 YSLEER. The CDR3 is 14 amino acids. Here the CDR3 reads CASSQDRVTSPLHF. CDR3 DNA sequence: TGCGCCAGCAGCCAAGACAGGGTAACTTCACCCCTCCACTTT.

The gene calls are TRBV6-2 or TRBV6-3 and TRBJ2-3; D may be TRBD2 (7 bases). The germline V gene has CDR1 MNHEY and CDR2 SVGEGT. Deletions cut 2 bases from V and 1 base from J, with 13 bases between. The CDR3 consists of 16 residues. The CDR3 loop reads CASSYGAGARTDTQYF. The CDR3, as DNA: TGTGCCAGCAGTTACGGGGCGGGGGCCCGCACAGATACGCAGTATTTT.

The rearrangement uses TRBV11-3 and TRBJ2-5; TRBD1 matches at 7 bases. The length of the CDR3 is 15 residues. The V and J ends lost 5 bases and 0 bases, in that order; junction bases with no gene match: 6. Germline V lookup: CDR1 SGHNT, CDR2 YENEEA. CDR3 bases: TGTGCCAGCAGCAGGGGGCAGGGAGACCAAGAGACCCAGTACTTC. Residues: CASSRGQGDQETQYF.

The CDR3 loop reads CASHLGGEQFF. The CDR3 coding sequence is TGTGCCAGCCATCTAGGGGGTGAGCAGTTCTTC. The gene calls are TRBV2 and TRBJ2-1, with D possibly being TRBD1 (6 bases). Germline CDR1 and CDR2: SNHLY and FYNNEI. This CDR3 region has 11 residues. V shed 8 bases and J shed 9 bases, with 11 bases lying between them.

The rearrangement links TRBV7-9 to TRBJ2-2; 13 bases align to TRBD2. CDR1 is SEHNR and CDR2 is FQNEAQ in the germline V gene (reference sequence). CDR3 size: 17 residues. Germline trimming cut 1 base from V and 6 bases from J; bases unmatched to any gene: 5. The CDR3 is CASSLDGLAGVAGELFF. The CDR3 region has the DNA TGTGCCAGCAGCTTAGACGGACTAGCGGGAGTGGCCGGGGAGCTGTTTTTT.

This clone was seen only a few times. The genes are TRBV29-1 and TRBJ2-7, with no clear D. The V end lost 5 bases, the J end lost 6 bases, and 11 bases lay between the germline ends. The CDR3 length is 11 residues. Germline-derived CDR1 and CDR2 are SQVTM and ANQGSEA. CDR3 amino acids: CSVYRSGEQYF. CDR3 coding DNA: TGCAGCGTTTACAGATCCGGCGAGCAGTACTTC.

The genes are TRBV11-1 and TRBJ2-3, with TRBD1 as a possible D gene (6 bases). The CDR3 has 14 residues. CDR1 and CDR2 from the germline V gene are SGHAT and FQDESV (reference sequence). V lost 6 bases and J lost 1, with 11 bases in between. CDR3 sequence: CASSWGRGTDTQYF. The CDR3 region has the DNA TGTGCCAGCAGTTGGGGGCGCGGCACAGATACGCAGTATTTT.

The chain employs TRBV6-2 or TRBV6-3 and TRBJ2-1; 9 positions agree with TRBD1. Per the germline V gene, CDR1 is MNHEY and CDR2 is SVGEGT. This CDR3 contains 15 residues. J gave up 5 bases and V 4 bases, and 6 bases lay outside the gene matches. The CDR3 sequence is CASSSRDRVHNEQFF. The CDR3 nucleotides read TGTGCCAGCAGTTCGCGGGACAGGGTCCACAATGAGCAGTTCTTC.

This chain joins TRBV6-2 or TRBV6-3 and TRBJ2-3; 11 bases are a match to TRBD2. Germline CDR1 and CDR2: MNHEY and SVGEGT. This CDR3 is 18 amino acids long. V was pared by 3 bases and J by 0 bases, with 8 bases of the junction left unmatched. The CDR3: CASSYRASGGKSTDTQYF. Here the CDR3 DNA reads TGTGCCAGCAGTTATCGGGCTAGCGGGGGGAAGAGCACAGATACGCAGTATTTT.

The gene calls are TRBV7-2 and TRBJ1-1; D call uncertain. Germline V CDR1 and CDR2: SGHTA, FQGNSA. This CDR3 has 15 residues. V dropped 3 bases and J dropped 0 bases, with 11 bases sitting between them. This CDR3 is CASSLGRLMNTEAFF. The CDR3 coding sequence is TGTGCCAGCAGCTTGGGCAGGCTTATGAACACTGAAGCTTTCTTT. Drawing the rest from reference TRBV7-2 and TRBJ1-1, the complete variable domain is GAGVSQSPSNKVTEKGKDVELRCDPISGHTALYWYRQSLGQGLEFLIYFQGNSAPDKSGLPSDRFSAERTGGSVSTLTIQRTQQEDSAVYLCASSLGRLMNTEAFFGQGTRLTVV.

The chain employs TRBV30 and TRBJ1-1; TRBD1 aligns across 7 bases. CDR1 and CDR2 from the germline V gene are GTSNPN and SVGIG (reference sequence). The length of the CDR3 is 15 residues. Unmatched junction bases numbered 12, after V lost 3 bases and J lost 5 bases. CDR3 coding DNA: TGTGCCTGGAGATCATCATACAGGGGAGGAACTGAAGCTTTCTTT. It translates to CAWRSSYRGGTEAFF. The full variable domain, with the rest looked up from reference TRBV30 and TRBJ1-1, is SQTIHQWPATLVQPVGSPLSLECTVEGTSNPNLYWYRQAAGRGLQLLFYSVGIGQISSEVPQNLSASRPQDRQFILSSKKLLLSDSGFYLCAWRSSYRGGTEAFFGQGTRLTVV.

The chain has TRBV19 and TRBJ1-1; unclear D gene. Germline V lookup: CDR1 LNHDA, CDR2 SQIVND (reference sequence). V gave up 3 bases and J gave up 0 bases, with 11 bases separating them. The CDR3 runs to 15 residues. For the CDR3, the DNA is TGTGCCAGTAGTATCCACGGTGCCTTGAACACTGAAGCTTTCTTT. Protein sequence: CASSIHGALNTEAFF.

The chain links TRBV6-6 to TRBJ2-3; D is undetermined. The length of the CDR3 is 18 residues. V shed 5 bases and J shed 0 bases, with 21 bases lying between them. Germline assignment: CDR1 MNHNY and CDR2 SVGAGI (reference sequence). CDR3 sequence reads: CASSPQPGVSASTDTQYF. The CDR3, as DNA: TGTGCCAGCAGTCCCCAGCCCGGAGTCTCTGCTAGCACAGATACGCAGTATTTT.

The V call is TRBV28, the J call TRBJ1-2, with a possible D match to TRBD1 (6 bases). Germline V lookup: CDR1 MDHEN, CDR2 SYDVKM. Trimming shortened V by 7 bases and J by 7 bases, and 19 bases separated the two germline ends. The CDR3 covers 14 residues. This chain's CDR3 is CASNTGLRERGYTF. CDR3 sequence (DNA): TGTGCCAGCAACACAGGGTTGAGGGAACGTGGCTACACCTTC.